The present T cell receptor (beta chain) was sequenced within a study of blood T cell repertoires in COVID-19. About the research overall: The United States, Italy and Spain provided the acute and convalescent COVID-19 samples.

The CDR3 is made up of 17 amino acids. Germline lookup yields CDR1 SGHNT and CDR2 YYREEE (reference sequence). The V end lost 1 base, the J end lost 0 bases, and 15 bases lay between the germline ends. In the authors' methods: Reference gene primer amplification gave nucleated cell count estimates. Profiled with immunoSEQ multiplex PCR; TCRdb holds only in-frame clones, not every one. V, J and clone size are those of that table, while D and trimming were read from the DNA. The sample includes roughly 300,000 clones, around 90% seen only once; the top ten take less than 20%. Ages ranged from about 18 to 100 years, with residence in about 23 US areas. Recovered participants had two consecutive negative NP/OP PCR tests, healthcare professional clearance, or symptom resolution.

The receptor's source is a woman in her 30s who had recovered from COVID-19. V is TRBV5-4 and J is TRBJ2-3; D is unclear. The sample taken for sequencing was PBMCs or T cells enriched from blood (not recorded which). This CDR3 is CASSLPAAVTSTDTQYF. The CDR3 DNA reads as TGTGCCAGCAGCTTGCCCGCGGCGGTGACTAGCACAGATACGCAGTATTTT.